The rows below give T cell receptor beta chains drawn from one sample of a study of OX40 agonist ivuxolimab in advanced cancers. Libraries were prepared by immunoSEQ multiplex PCR; TCRdb keeps only in-frame clonotypes and omits some of them. Found here are tens of thousands of clones, around 90% of them singletons; the top ten hold roughly 10%. The sequenced sample was CD4+ or CD8+ T cells sorted from blood, obtained in a trial of the OX40 agonist ivuxolimab. These TCRs come from an adult with an advanced solid tumor such as melanoma, head and neck, liver or kidney cancer. Both conserved end residues are part of each CDR3. The D gene is left open where the match is weak. Only part of the rows carry a size: once, few, many, or a class if the clone is expanded.

v_gene	d_gene	abundance	j_gene	CDR3nt	CDR3aa
TRBV7-9	TRBD1	once	TRBJ2-2	TGTGCCAGCACGCCCAGAGGCTGGGGACAGACTTTTACCGGGGAGCTGTTTTTT	CASTPRGWGQTFTGELFF
TRBV30	NA	NA	TRBJ2-1	TGTGCCTGGAGTGTTAACCTGGAATACAATGAGCAGTTCTTC	CAWSVNLEYNEQFF
TRBV7-9	TRBD1	NA	TRBJ1-2	TGTGCCAGCAGCTCCCGGGACAGGGAGTCTGGCTACACCTTC	CASSSRDRESGYTF
TRBV19	TRBD1	NA	TRBJ2-1	TGTGCCAGTAGTATAGATCTTGACAGGGGGAATGAGCAGTTCTTC	CASSIDLDRGNEQFF
TRBV18	TRBD1	NA	TRBJ2-3	TGTGCCAGCTCCCCGGACAGGGGTCATTTCACAGATACGCAGTATTTT	CASSPDRGHFTDTQYF
TRBV5-4	NA	NA	TRBJ1-1	TGTGCCAGCAGCTTGGCGAGGGGCCTTGAAGCTTTCTTT	CASSLARGLEAFF
TRBV4-1	NA	once	TRBJ2-6	TGCGCCAGCAGCCAAGAGCCTCCTGAGTCTGGGGCCAACGTCCTGACTTTC	CASSQEPPESGANVLTF
TRBV19	NA	once	TRBJ1-5	TGTGCCAGTAGTTTGGAGGGCGGGAGGGGCAATCAGCCCCAGCATTTT	CASSLEGGRGNQPQHF
TRBV6-5	NA	NA	TRBJ1-2	TGTGCCAGCAGCCCCCCCGGGGGGCGACACTATGGCTACACCTTC	CASSPPGGRHYGYTF
TRBV5-3	NA	NA	TRBJ2-4	TGTGCCAGAAGCTTGTCCGAGACGAATAAGTACATTCAGTACTTC	CARSLSETNKYIQYF